This T cell receptor beta chain came from a study of blood T cells in healthy people across ages. This CDR3 is 14 amino acids long. Germline V gene sequence: CDR1 SGDLS, CDR2 YYNGEE. Points from the study as a whole: Researchers deemed the diversity estimates from one million T cells underestimates.

A few counts support this clonotype. Its antigen is undetermined. Through a sample-barcoded 5' primer and a J-beta primer mix, a second PCR was run for about 6 to 11 cycles. Sequencing yielded, for each sample, at least 3 million paired-end reads carrying CDR3. TCRdb reprocessed the 5' RACE reads with MiXCR, giving one entry per CDR3 protein. In the table there are about 730,000 distinct CDR3 sequences, around 46% of which are singletons. The origin of this receptor is a woman aged 60 to 75 in good health. Sequencing was done on a sample of blood. The J gene is TRBJ2-5, the V gene TRBV9; D unclear. Gene TRBJ2-7 matches the end of the DNA better, so the J call may be wrong. Here the CDR3 reads CASSVASHSCEQYF. The CDR3 coding sequence is TGTGCCAGCAGCGTGGCCTCGCACAGTTGCGAGCAGTACTTC.